This record looks at one T cell receptor beta chain sequence and its context. The data were taken from a study of blood T cell repertoires in COVID-19. Overall study: Sites in the United States, Italy and Spain provided acute and convalescent COVID-19 samples. Nucleic acid was either cDNA or gDNA, and it came from T cells, B-cell-depleted T cells, or PBMCs.

TCRdb's table, derived via immunoSEQ multiplex PCR, lists solely in-frame clones and lacks some. Among tens of thousands of clones listed, 70% to 85% were seen once. V was cut by 4 bases and J by 4 bases, with 13 bases left in between. There are 15 residues in the CDR3. From germline, CDR1 is SGHTA and CDR2 FQGNSA. The chain uses TRBV7-2 and TRBJ2-2; a weak D match, TRBD1 (5 bases). The sequencing input was peripheral blood. The origin of this receptor is a human donor in a cohort sampled during active COVID-19. CDR3 bases: TGTGCCAGCAGCTCAGTTAGGGGCGGCACCGGGGAGCTGTTTTTT. Amino acids: CASSSVRGGTGELFF. Complete variable domain (other parts from reference TRBV7-2 and TRBJ2-2): GAGVSQSPSNKVTEKGKDVELRCDPISGHTALYWYRQSLGQGLEFLIYFQGNSAPDKSGLPSDRFSAERTGGSVSTLTIQRTQQEDSAVYLCASSSVRGGTGELFFGEGSRLTVL.